Listed here are 10 T cell receptor beta chains from one sample, sequenced in a study of cytomegalovirus exposure and HLA in healthy donors. The PCR used 60 Vbeta and 13 Jbeta primers. Here immunoSEQ multiplex PCR was the method, and the copy in TCRdb shows in-frame clones only, minus some. The sample has some 78,000 clones, about 80% seen once. The sample taken for sequencing was PBMCs. The receptors derive from a man between 45 and 60 years old in good health and CMV-seropositive.

The CDR3 is CASSLRTGFNTEAFF. CDR3 bases: TGTGCCAGCAGTCTTAGGACAGGGTTTAACACTGAAGCTTTCTTT. The chain links TRBV27 to TRBJ1-1; TRBD1 matches 8 bases. From germline, CDR1 is MNHEY and CDR2 SMNVEV (reference sequence). Trimming took 5 bases from V and 2 from J; bases not matched to a gene: 7. This CDR3 spans 15 amino acids.

The chain links TRBV18 to TRBJ2-1, with TRBD2 matching 9 bases. Germline CDR1 reads KGHSH; CDR2 reads LQKENI. The CDR3 has 14 residues. With V trimmed by 3 bases and J by 8 bases, 5 bases remained unmatched. This CDR3 is CASSPGLAPDEQFF. CDR3 coding DNA: TGTGCCAGCTCACCGGGACTAGCTCCGGATGAGCAGTTCTTC.

The genes are TRBV30 and TRBJ2-7; D perhaps matches TRBD1 (6 bases). The CDR3 has 11 amino acids. Trimming shortened V by 3 bases and J by 7 bases, and 10 bases separated the two germline ends. CDR1 and CDR2 from the germline V gene are GTSNPN and SVGIG (reference sequence). CDR3 DNA sequence: TGTGCCTGGAGAAGGGGGAGTGAGCAGTACTTC. Amino acids: CAWRRGSEQYF.

The chain has TRBV7-9 and TRBJ1-4, with D tentatively TRBD1 (6 bases). Trimming took off 6 bases at V and 5 bases at J, with 19 bases between the two ends. The CDR3 loop spans 16 amino acids. Per the germline V gene, CDR1 is SEHNR and CDR2 is FQNEAQ (reference sequence). The DNA for the CDR3 is TGTGCCAGCAGTTCGAGCGCCCAGGGGTCGAATGAAAAACTGTTTTTT. Its translation: CASSSSAQGSNEKLFF.

The CDR3 DNA follows: TGTGCCAGCAGCCCGACTAGCGGGAGGGCCGGTGATGAGCAGTTCTTC. Its protein is CASSPTSGRAGDEQFF. The rearrangement uses TRBV6-4 and TRBJ2-1; 14 nucleotides line up with TRBD2. The V gene end was trimmed by 6 bases and the J gene end by 8 bases; junction bases not matched to a gene: 9. This CDR3 contains 16 residues. Germline CDR1 MRHNA, CDR2 SNTAGT.

This chain links TRBV19 with TRBJ1-5, with D perhaps matching TRBD1 (5 bases). The CDR3 spans 15 residues. From germline, CDR1 is LNHDA and CDR2 SQIVND (reference sequence). Trimming stripped 4 bases from V and 4 bases from J, with 14 bases between. The CDR3 DNA is TGTGCCAGTAGTACCTACTACGACAGAAATCAGCCCCAGCATTTT. Its translation: CASSTYYDRNQPQHF.

The V and J genes are TRBV7-2 and TRBJ1-2, with a tentative D call TRBD1 (5 bases). V lost 3 bases to trimming and J lost 4 bases, with 27 bases between them. The germline V gene has CDR1 SGHTA and CDR2 FQGNSA. This CDR3 region has 19 residues. CDR3 loop: CASSLTAGRWTDSLYGYTF. Written as DNA, the CDR3 is TGTGCCAGCAGCTTGACGGCAGGGCGTTGGACCGATTCACTCTATGGCTACACCTTC.

J is TRBJ2-5 and V is TRBV5-1; 9 bases map to TRBD1. The junction had 6 bases not matched to a gene; V was cut back by 3 bases and J by 0 bases. CDR3 length equals 16 residues. In germline, CDR1 is SGHRS, CDR2 YFSETQ. CDR3 bases: TGCGCCAGCAGCTCGGGACAGGGTTCGTACCAAGAGACCCAGTACTTC. It translates to CASSSGQGSYQETQYF.

This chain joins TRBV7-6 and TRBJ1-3; the D is unclear. Per germline, CDR1 SGHVS and CDR2 FNYEAQ. This CDR3 has 15 residues. Trimming stripped 4 bases from V and 0 bases from J, with 10 bases between. DNA for the CDR3: TGTGCCAGCAGCTCCGATCAGAACTCTGGAAACACCATATATTTT. Encoded protein: CASSSDQNSGNTIYF.

The chain combines TRBV15 with TRBJ2-7, with D perhaps TRBD1 (6 bases). CDR3 length: 15 amino acids. Per the germline V gene, CDR1 is LNHNV and CDR2 is YYDKDF (reference sequence). The V end lost 2 bases, the J end lost 2 bases, and 13 bases lay between the germline ends. The CDR3 reads CATSRSQGIPYEQYF. The CDR3 region has the DNA TGTGCCACCAGCAGATCCCAGGGGATTCCCTACGAGCAGTACTTC. Variable domain in full (rest from reference TRBV15 and TRBJ2-7): DAMVIQNPRYQVTQFGKPVTLSCSQTLNHNVMYWYQQKSSQAPKLLFHYYDKDFNNEADTPDNFQSRRPNTSFCFLDIRSPGLGDTAMYLCATSRSQGIPYEQYFGPGTRLTVT.